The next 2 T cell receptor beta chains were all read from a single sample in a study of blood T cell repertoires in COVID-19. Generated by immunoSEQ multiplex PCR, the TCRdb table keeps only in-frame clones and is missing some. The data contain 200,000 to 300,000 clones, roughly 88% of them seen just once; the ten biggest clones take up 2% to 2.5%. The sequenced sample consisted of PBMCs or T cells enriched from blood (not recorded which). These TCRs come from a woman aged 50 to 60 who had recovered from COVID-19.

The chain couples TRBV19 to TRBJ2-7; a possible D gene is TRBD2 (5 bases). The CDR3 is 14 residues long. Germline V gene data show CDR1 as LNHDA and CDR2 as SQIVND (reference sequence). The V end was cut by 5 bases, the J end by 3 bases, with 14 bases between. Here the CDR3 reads CASSFRERNYEQYF. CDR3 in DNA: TGTGCCAGTAGTTTTCGGGAACGGAACTACGAGCAGTACTTC.

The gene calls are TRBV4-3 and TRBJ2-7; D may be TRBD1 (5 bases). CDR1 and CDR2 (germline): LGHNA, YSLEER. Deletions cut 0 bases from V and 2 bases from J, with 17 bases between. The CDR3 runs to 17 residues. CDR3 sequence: CASSQELGQGPTYEQYF. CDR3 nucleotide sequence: TGCGCCAGCAGCCAAGAACTCGGGCAGGGCCCTACCTACGAGCAGTACTTC.